This TCR beta chain was recorded in a study of T cells in Graves' hyperthyroidism and ophthalmopathy. TCR beta CDR3 sequences were amplified from RNA transcripts. TCR CDR3 underwent first-round RT-PCR with the HTBI primer set. One entry per CDR3 protein results from TCRdb running MiXCR on the multiplex PCR reads. The sample has more than 600,000 distinct CDR3 sequences, about a sixth seen once. Germline loops: CDR1 SGHDN, CDR2 FVKESK. CDR3 length equals 16 residues. V lost 2 bases and J lost 10, with 18 bases in between. This sequence joins TRBV14 and TRBJ1-6; D unclear. This clonotype was obtained from a man in his late teens or twenties with Graves' hyperthyroidism. The sequenced sample was blood. The CDR3 region is CASSQRPGSRGSPLHF. DNA of the CDR3: TGTGCCAGCAGCCAAAGGCCCGGGAGTCGAGGCTCACCCCTCCACTTT.